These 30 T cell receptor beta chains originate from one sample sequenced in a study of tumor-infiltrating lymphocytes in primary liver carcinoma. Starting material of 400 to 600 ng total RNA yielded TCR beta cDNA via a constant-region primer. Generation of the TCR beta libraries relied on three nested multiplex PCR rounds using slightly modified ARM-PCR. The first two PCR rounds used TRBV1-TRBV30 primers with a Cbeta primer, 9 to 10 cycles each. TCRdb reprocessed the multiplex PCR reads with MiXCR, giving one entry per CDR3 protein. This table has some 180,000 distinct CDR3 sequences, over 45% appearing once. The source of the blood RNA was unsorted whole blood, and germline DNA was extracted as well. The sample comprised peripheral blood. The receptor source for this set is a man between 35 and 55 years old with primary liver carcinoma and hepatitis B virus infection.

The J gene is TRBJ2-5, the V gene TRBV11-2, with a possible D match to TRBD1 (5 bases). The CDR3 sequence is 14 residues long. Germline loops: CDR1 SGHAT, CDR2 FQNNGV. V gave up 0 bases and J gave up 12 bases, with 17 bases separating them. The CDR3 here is CASSLDRARGSKYF. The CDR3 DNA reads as TGTGCCAGCAGCTTAGATCGGGCAAGGGGCAGCAAGTACTTC. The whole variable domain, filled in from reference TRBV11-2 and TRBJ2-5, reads EAGVAQSPRYKIIEKRQSVAFWCNPISGHATLYWYQQILGQGPKLLIQFQNNGVVDDSQLPKDRFSAERLKGVDSTLKIQPAKLEDSAVYLCASSLDRARGSKYFGPGTRLLVL.

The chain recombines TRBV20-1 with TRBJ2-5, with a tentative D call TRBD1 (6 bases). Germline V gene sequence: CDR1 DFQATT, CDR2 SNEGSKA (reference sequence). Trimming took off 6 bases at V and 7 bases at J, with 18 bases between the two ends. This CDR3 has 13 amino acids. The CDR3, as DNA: TGCAGTGCAAGCATTACAGGGACGGTGACCCAGTACTTC. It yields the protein CSASITGTVTQYF.

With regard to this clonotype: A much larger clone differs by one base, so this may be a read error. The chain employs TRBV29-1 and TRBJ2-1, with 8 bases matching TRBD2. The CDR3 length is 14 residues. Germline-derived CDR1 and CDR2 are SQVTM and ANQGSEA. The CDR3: CIVEGTSSYNEQFF. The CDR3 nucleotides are TGCATCGTTGAAGGGACTAGCTCCTACAATGAGCAGTTCTTC.

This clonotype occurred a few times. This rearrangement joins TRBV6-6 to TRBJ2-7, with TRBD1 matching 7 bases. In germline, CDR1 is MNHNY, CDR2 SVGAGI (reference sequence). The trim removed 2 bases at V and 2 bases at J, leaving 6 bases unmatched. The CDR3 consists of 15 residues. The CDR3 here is CASSYLGQATYEQYF. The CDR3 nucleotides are TGTGCCAGCAGTTACCTAGGACAGGCCACCTACGAGCAGTACTTC.

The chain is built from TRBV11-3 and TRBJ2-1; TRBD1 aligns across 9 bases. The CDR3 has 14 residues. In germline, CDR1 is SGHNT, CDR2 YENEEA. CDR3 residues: CGCSSTGGRNEQFF. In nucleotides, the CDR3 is TGTGGCTGCAGCTCGACAGGGGGGCGGAATGAGCAGTTCTTC.

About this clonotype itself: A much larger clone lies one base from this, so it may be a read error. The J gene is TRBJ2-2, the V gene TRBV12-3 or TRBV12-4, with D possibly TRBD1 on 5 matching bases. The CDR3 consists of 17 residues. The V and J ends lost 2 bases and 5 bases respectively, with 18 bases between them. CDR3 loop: CASSLYVRRKGTGELFF. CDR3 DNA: TGTGCCAGCAGTTTATATGTGAGGCGAAAGGGGACCGGGGAGCTGTTTTTT.

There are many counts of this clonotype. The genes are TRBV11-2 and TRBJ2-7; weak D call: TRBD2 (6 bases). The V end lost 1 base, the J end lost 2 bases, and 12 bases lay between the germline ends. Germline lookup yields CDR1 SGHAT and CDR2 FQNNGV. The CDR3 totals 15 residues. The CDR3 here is CASSLVGGATYEQYF. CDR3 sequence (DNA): TGTGCCAGCAGCTTAGTAGGCGGGGCCACCTACGAGCAGTACTTC.

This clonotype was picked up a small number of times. The CDR3 here is CASSYSGLAGGSRETQYF. The CDR3 coding sequence is TGTGCCAGCAGTTACTCGGGACTAGCGGGAGGGTCTCGAGAGACCCAGTACTTC. The chain is built from TRBV6-5 and TRBJ2-5; 16 positions agree with TRBD2. The germline CDR1 and CDR2 sequences are MNHEY and SVGAGI. With V trimmed by 0 bases and J by 4 bases, 5 bases remained unmatched. There are 18 residues in the CDR3.

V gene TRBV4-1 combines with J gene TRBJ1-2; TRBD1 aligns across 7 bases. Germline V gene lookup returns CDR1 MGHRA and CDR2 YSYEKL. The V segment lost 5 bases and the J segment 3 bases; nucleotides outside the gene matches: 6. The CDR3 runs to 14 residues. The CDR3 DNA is TGCGCCAGCAGCTCGTCGACAGGGCACTATGGCTACACCTTC. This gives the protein CASSSSTGHYGYTF.

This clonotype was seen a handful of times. The CDR3 DNA reads TGTGCCAGCAGTTACGGGACAGGGGATTTGAATACGCAGTATTTT. It translates to CASSYGTGDLNTQYF. The rearrangement joins TRBV6-5 to TRBJ2-3, with 10 bases matching TRBD1. Germline loops: CDR1 MNHEY, CDR2 SVGAGI. CDR3 length: 15 amino acids. V gave up 2 bases and J gave up 7 bases; unmatched junction bases: 6.

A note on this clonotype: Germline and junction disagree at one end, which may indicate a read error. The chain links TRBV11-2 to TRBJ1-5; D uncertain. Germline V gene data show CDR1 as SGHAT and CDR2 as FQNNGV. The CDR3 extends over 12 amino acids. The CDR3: CASSSPWQSQLF. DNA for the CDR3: TGTGCCAGCAGCTCGCCGTGGCAGTCCCAGCTTTTT.

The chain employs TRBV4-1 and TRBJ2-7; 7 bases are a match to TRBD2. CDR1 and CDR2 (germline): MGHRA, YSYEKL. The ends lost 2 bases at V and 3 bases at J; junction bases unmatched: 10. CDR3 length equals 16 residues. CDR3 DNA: TGCGCCAGCAGCCAACAAAGCAGCGGGAACGGCTACGAGCAGTACTTC. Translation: CASSQQSSGNGYEQYF.

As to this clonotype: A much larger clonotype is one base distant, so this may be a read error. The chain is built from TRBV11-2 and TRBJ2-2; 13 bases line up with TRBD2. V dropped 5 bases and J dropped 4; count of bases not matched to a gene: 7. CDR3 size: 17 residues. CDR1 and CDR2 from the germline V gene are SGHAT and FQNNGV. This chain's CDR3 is CASSILAGGPGTGELFF. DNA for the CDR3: TGTGCCAGCAGCATACTAGCGGGAGGGCCTGGCACCGGGGAGCTGTTTTTT.

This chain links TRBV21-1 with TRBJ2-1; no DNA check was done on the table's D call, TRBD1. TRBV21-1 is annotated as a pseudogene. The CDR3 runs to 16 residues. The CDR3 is CASRTYPGTGCNEQFF. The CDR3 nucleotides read TGTGCCAGCAGGACTTACCCCGGGACAGGGTGCAATGAGCAGTTCTTC.

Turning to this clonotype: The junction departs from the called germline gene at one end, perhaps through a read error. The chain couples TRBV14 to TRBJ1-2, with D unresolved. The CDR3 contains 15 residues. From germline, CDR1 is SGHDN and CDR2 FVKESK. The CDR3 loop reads CVSSGGSTLNYGYTF. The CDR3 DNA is TGTGTCAGCAGCGGTGGCAGTACCCTTAACTATGGCTACACCTTC.

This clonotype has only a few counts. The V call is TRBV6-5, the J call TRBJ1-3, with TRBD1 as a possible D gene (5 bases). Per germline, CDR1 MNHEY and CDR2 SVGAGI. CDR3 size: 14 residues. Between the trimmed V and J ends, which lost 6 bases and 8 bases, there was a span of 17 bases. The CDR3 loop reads CASRKTERAYTIYF. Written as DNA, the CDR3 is TGTGCCAGCAGGAAGACAGAGCGGGCTTACACCATATATTTT.

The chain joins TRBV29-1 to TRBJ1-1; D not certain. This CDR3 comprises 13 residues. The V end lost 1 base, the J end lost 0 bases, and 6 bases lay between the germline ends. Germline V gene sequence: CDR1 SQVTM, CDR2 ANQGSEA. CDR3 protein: CSVEVSLNTEAFF. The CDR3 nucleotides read TGCAGCGTTGAAGTGTCGTTGAACACTGAAGCTTTCTTT.

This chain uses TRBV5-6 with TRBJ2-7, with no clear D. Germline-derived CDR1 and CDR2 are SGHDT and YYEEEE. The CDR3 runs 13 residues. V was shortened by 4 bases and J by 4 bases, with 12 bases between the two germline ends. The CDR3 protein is CASSHQDRYEQYF. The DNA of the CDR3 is TGTGCCAGCAGCCATCAGGACCGTTACGAGCAGTACTTC. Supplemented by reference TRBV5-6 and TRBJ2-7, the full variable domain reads DAGVTQSPTHLIKTRGQQVTLRCSPKSGHDTVSWYQQALGQGPQFIFQYYEEEERQRGNFPDRFSGHQFPNYSSELNVNALLLGDSALYLCASSHQDRYEQYFGPGTRLTVT.

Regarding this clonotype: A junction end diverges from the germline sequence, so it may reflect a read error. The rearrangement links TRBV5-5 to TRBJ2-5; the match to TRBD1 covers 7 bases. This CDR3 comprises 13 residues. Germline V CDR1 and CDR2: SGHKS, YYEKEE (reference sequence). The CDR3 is CASSSTGTESQYF. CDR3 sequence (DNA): TGTGCCAGCAGCTCGACCGGGACAGAGTCCCAGTACTTC.

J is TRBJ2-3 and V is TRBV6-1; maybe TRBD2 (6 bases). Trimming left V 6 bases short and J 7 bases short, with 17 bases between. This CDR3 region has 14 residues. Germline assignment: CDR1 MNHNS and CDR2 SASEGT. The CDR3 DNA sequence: TGTGCCAGCAGAGGGATGGGGGGAGTATATACGCAGTATTTT. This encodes CASRGMGGVYTQYF.

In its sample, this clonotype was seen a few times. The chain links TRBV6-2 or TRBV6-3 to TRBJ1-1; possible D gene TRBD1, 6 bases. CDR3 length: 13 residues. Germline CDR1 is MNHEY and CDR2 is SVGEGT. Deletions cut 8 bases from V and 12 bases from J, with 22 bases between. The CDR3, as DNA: TGTGCCAGCGGCCTGGGGGCAAAGTTGAAAACTTTCTTT. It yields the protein CASGLGAKLKTFF.

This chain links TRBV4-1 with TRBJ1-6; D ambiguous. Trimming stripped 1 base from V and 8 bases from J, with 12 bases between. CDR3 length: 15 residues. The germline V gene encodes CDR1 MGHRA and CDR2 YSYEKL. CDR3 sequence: CASSQGLRRDSPLHF. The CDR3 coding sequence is TGCGCCAGCAGCCAAGGGCTCCGGCGCGATTCACCCCTCCACTTT.

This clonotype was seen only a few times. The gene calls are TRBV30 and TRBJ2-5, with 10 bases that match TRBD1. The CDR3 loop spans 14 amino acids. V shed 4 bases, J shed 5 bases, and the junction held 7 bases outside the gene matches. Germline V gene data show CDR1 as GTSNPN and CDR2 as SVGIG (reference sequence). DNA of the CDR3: TGTGCCTGGAACAGACAGGGGGCGGGGGAGACCCAGTACTTC. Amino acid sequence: CAWNRQGAGETQYF.

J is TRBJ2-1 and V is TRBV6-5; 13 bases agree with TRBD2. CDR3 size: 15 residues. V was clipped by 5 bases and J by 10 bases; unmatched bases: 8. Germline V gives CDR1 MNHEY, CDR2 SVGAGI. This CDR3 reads CASSQPGLAGKEQFF. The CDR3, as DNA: TGTGCCAGCAGTCAACCGGGACTAGCGGGAAAGGAGCAGTTCTTC.

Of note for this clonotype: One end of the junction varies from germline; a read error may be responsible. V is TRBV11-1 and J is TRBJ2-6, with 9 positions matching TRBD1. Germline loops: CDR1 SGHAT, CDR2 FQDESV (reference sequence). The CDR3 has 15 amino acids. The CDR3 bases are TGTGTCAGCAGGTGGACAGGGGCCGGGGCCAACGTCCTGACTTTC. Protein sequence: CVSRWTGAGANVLTF.

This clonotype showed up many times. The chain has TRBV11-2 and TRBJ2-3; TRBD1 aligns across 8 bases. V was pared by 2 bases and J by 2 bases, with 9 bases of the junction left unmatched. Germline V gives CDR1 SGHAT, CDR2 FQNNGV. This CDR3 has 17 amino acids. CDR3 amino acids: CASSLSRTGSPTDTQYF. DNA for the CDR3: TGTGCCAGCAGCTTATCCCGGACAGGGTCCCCCACAGATACGCAGTATTTT.

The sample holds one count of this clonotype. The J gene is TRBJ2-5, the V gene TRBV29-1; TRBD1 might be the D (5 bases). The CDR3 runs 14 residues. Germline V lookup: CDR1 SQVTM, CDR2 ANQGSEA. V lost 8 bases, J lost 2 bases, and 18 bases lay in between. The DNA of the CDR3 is TGCAGCTTCTCCTTCGACAGATCACAAGAGACCCAGTACTTC. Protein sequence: CSFSFDRSQETQYF.

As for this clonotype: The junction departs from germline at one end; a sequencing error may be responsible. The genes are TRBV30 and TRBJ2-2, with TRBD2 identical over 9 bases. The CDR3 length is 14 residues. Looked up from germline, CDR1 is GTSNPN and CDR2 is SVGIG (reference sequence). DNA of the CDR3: TGTGCCCGGAGGCCTAGCGGGAACACCGGGGAACTGTTTTTT. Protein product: CARRPSGNTGELFF.

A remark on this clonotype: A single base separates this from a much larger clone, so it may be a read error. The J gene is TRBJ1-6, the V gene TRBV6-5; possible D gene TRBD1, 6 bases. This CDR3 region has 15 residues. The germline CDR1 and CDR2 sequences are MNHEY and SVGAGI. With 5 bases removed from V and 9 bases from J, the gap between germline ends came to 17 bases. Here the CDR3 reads CASSPIRGAGSPLHF. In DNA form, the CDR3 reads TGTGCCAGCAGTCCCATACGGGGGGCAGGTTCACCCCTCCACTTT.

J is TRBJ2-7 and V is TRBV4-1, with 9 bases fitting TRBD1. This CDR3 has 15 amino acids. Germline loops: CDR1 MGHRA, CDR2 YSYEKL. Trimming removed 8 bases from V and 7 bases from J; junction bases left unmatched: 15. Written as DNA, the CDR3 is TGCGCCAGCGGCCCCACAGGGGGCGGTCGGGAAGAGCAGTACTTC. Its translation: CASGPTGGGREEQYF.